This is a list of T cell receptor beta chains from one sample in a study of blood T cell repertoires in COVID-19. The assay was immunoSEQ multiplex PCR, and TCRdb's table has in-frame clones only and misses some. The sample has 100,000 to 150,000 clones, roughly 83% seen once. The specimen was peripheral blood. The receptors shown here come from a middle-aged man with active or convalescent COVID-19. The CDR3 runs from the conserved cysteine through the conserved F or W. The D gene is left open where the match is weak. A clone size is listed for some rows: how often the clone was seen (once, few, many), or a class if it is expanded.

j_call v_call d_call cdr3_length clone_size cdr3_aa cdr3_nt
TRBJ2-1 TRBV7-6 NA 11 once CASSLEHEQFF TGTGCCAGCAGCTTAGAGCATGAGCAGTTCTTC
TRBJ1-1 TRBV27 NA 13 NA CASSPRGATEAFF TGTGCCAGCAGTCCCCGGGGGGCCACTGAAGCTTTCTTT
TRBJ2-1 TRBV28 NA 9 once CASSSPWFF TGTGCCAGCAGTTCCCCCTGGTTCTTC
TRBJ1-2 TRBV7-2 TRBD1 17 NA CASSLDPTRQGREGYTF TGTGCCAGCAGCTTAGATCCTACTAGACAGGGAAGGGAGGGCTACACCTTC
TRBJ2-5 TRBV29-1 TRBD2 16 NA CSGEPSGGYRGETQYF TGCAGCGGGGAGCCTAGCGGGGGGTACAGGGGCGAGACCCAGTACTTC
TRBJ1-1 TRBV10-3 TRBD1 14 NA CAIRGTAQNTEAFF TGTGCCATCAGGGGGACAGCCCAGAACACTGAAGCTTTCTTT
TRBJ1-2 TRBV28 TRBD1 14 NA CASSLWTGGNGYTF TGTGCCAGCAGTTTATGGACAGGGGGCAATGGCTACACCTTC
TRBJ1-2 TRBV19 TRBD1 14 NA CASSIMDRVYGYTF TGTGCCAGTAGTATTATGGACAGGGTCTATGGCTACACCTTC
TRBJ2-2 TRBV7-9 NA 14 NA CATSWGVNTGELFF TGTGCCACCTCGTGGGGGGTAAACACCGGGGAGCTGTTTTTT
TRBJ2-1 TRBV24-1 TRBD2 17 NA CATSQTSGGPPYNEQFF TGTGCCACCAGCCAGACTAGCGGGGGGCCTCCCTACAATGAGCAGTTCTTC